Below are 27 T cell receptor beta chains sequenced from a single sample in a study of shared clonotypes between healthy human individuals. Measured with immunoSEQ multiplex PCR; TCRdb has only the in-frame clones, and not every one. The profile shows hundreds of thousands of clones, 70% to 80% of them singletons. Material: PBMCs. The source is a middle-aged woman in good health. Some clones in this sample may be carry-over from other donors' samples.

This clone showed up just a few times. V and J are TRBV7-9 and TRBJ1-1; weak D call: TRBD1 (6 bases). Between the trimmed V and J ends, which lost 8 bases and 8 bases, there was a span of 18 bases. The germline gives CDR1 SEHNR, CDR2 FQNEAQ (reference sequence). This CDR3 region has 13 residues. This CDR3 reads CASGREGRGEAFF. Here the CDR3 DNA reads TGTGCCAGCGGACGAGAGGGGAGGGGGGAAGCTTTCTTT.

This clone appeared a single time. CDR3 protein: CASNIQGALNYEQYF. CDR3 nucleotides: TGTGCCAGCAATATTCAGGGGGCCCTCAACTACGAGCAGTACTTC. This chain uses TRBV6-1 with TRBJ2-7; 8 bases are a match to TRBD1. The CDR3 contains 15 residues. Germline V gene data show CDR1 as MNHNS and CDR2 as SASEGT. Unmatched junction bases numbered 11, after V lost 7 bases and J lost 3 bases.

The chain carries TRBV7-2 and TRBJ1-2; TRBD1 aligns across 7 bases. The CDR3 is 15 amino acids. V shed 5 bases and J 0 bases; nucleotides not matched to a gene: 6. Germline CDR1 SGHTA, CDR2 FQGNSA. In DNA form, the CDR3 reads TGTGCCAGCAGCCCGGACAGGTACTCTAACTATGGCTACACCTTC. Residues: CASSPDRYSNYGYTF.

The V call is TRBV18, the J call TRBJ2-1; TRBD2 might be the D (5 bases). The CDR3 is made up of 12 amino acids. Per germline, CDR1 KGHSH and CDR2 LQKENI. V was trimmed by 3 bases and J by 11 bases, leaving 11 bases between them. The DNA of the CDR3 is TGTGCCAGCTCACCCGGTCTAGCAAAGCAGTTCTTC. The encoded protein is CASSPGLAKQFF.

In DNA, the CDR3 is TGCGCCAGCAGCTTCGGGACAGGAGTCCGGGAAGCTTTCTTT. Translation gives CASSFGTGVREAFF. The chain employs TRBV5-1 and TRBJ1-1; 8 nucleotides align to TRBD1. There are 14 residues in the CDR3. The germline V gene has CDR1 SGHRS and CDR2 YFSETQ. J was trimmed by 8 bases and V by 2 bases; bases with no gene match: 8.

The V gene is TRBV19, the J gene TRBJ1-5; 7 nucleotides align to TRBD1. Unmatched junction bases numbered 10, after V lost 7 bases and J lost 4 bases. The CDR3 runs to 15 residues. CDR1 is LNHDA, CDR2 SQIVND, per germline (reference sequence). CDR3 amino acids: CASKSHGQDNQPQHF. Here the CDR3 DNA reads TGTGCCAGTAAGTCCCACGGACAGGATAATCAGCCCCAGCATTTT. The complete variable domain, with remaining parts taken from reference TRBV19 and TRBJ1-5, reads DGGITQSPKYLFRKEGQNVTLSCEQNLNHDAMYWYRQDPGQGLRLIYYSQIVNDFQKGDIAEGYSVSREKKESFPLTVTSAQKNPTAFYLCASKSHGQDNQPQHFGDGTRLSIL.

The DNA for the CDR3 is TGTGCCAGCAGCCCTATCCGACAGGGGGCACGGGGCTACACCTTC. It encodes CASSPIRQGARGYTF. The chain links TRBV7-8 to TRBJ1-2, with 10 bases identical to TRBD1. Germline CDR1 reads SGHVS; CDR2 reads FQNEAQ. Germline trimming cut 5 bases from V and 8 bases from J; bases unmatched to any gene: 11. This CDR3 has 15 amino acids. Full variable domain (outside the CDR3, taken from reference TRBV7-8 and TRBJ1-2): GAGVSQSPRYKVAKRGQDVALRCDPISGHVSLFWYQQALGQGPEFLTYFQNEAQLDKSGLPSDRFFAERPEGSVSTLKIQRTQQEDSAVYLCASSPIRQGARGYTFGSGTRLTVV.

The rearrangement links TRBV10-1 to TRBJ2-3; no reliable D call. Germline V gives CDR1 WNHNN, CDR2 SYGVQD (reference sequence). The CDR3 contains 14 residues. V dropped 2 bases and J dropped 2 bases, with 8 bases sitting between them. The CDR3 sequence is CASSEKLFTDTQYF. The CDR3 nucleotides are TGCGCCAGCAGTGAGAAACTGTTCACAGATACGCAGTATTTT.

This chain connects TRBV5-4 to TRBJ2-7; 8 nucleotides match TRBD1. The CDR3 runs to 14 residues. V lost 4 bases to trimming and J lost 3 bases; unmatched junction nucleotides: 6. The germline V gene has CDR1 SGHNT and CDR2 YYREEE (reference sequence). CDR3 residues: CASSGGTGHYEQYF. As DNA, the CDR3 is TGTGCCAGCAGCGGGGGGACAGGACACTACGAGCAGTACTTC.

The chain employs TRBV6-5 and TRBJ1-3; no definite D call. In germline, CDR1 is MNHEY, CDR2 SVGAGI. V was pared by 2 bases and J by 6 bases, with 11 bases between. The CDR3 sequence is 14 residues long. CDR3 DNA sequence: TGTGCCAGCAGTTACGGAAGAACCTCAAACACCATATATTTT. Translation: CASSYGRTSNTIYF.

V gene TRBV28 combines with J gene TRBJ2-5, with D maybe TRBD2 (6 bases). The CDR3 runs 14 residues. V was cut by 6 bases and J by 5 bases, with 16 bases left in between. Germline lookup yields CDR1 MDHEN and CDR2 SYDVKM. CDR3 sequence: CASRSWGESETQYF. For the CDR3, the DNA is TGTGCCAGCAGGTCGTGGGGGGAGTCCGAGACCCAGTACTTC.

The V call is TRBV7-9, the J call TRBJ2-1; a weak D match, TRBD1 (6 bases). V was cut by 7 bases and J by 2 bases, with 9 bases left in between. The CDR3 has 13 amino acids. Germline CDR1 and CDR2: SEHNR and FQNEAQ (reference sequence). CDR3 sequence reads: CASTDRTYNEQFF. The CDR3, as DNA: TGTGCCAGCACGGACAGAACCTACAATGAGCAGTTCTTC. The whole variable domain, remainder taken from reference TRBV7-9 and TRBJ2-1, is DTGVSQNPRHKITKRGQNVTFRCDPISEHNRLYWYRQTLGQGPEFLTYFQNEAQLEKSRLLSDRFSAERPKGSFSTLEIQRTEQGDSAMYLCASTDRTYNEQFFGPGTRLTVL.

Note on this clone: Other DNA variants within this sample encode the same CDR3. The chain links TRBV5-1 to TRBJ2-3; 10 nucleotides align to TRBD2. Germline V CDR1 and CDR2: SGHRS, YFSETQ. CDR3 length: 14 amino acids. The trim removed 4 bases at V and 4 bases at J, leaving 3 bases unmatched. CDR3 protein: CASSPGLAADTQYF. DNA of the CDR3: TGCGCCAGCAGCCCTGGACTAGCGGCAGATACGCAGTATTTT.

This clone was seen more than once but under ten times. This is likely an artifact of a read error, given a far larger clone one base away. The CDR3 end shows no conserved phenylalanine or tryptophan, and so a read error is likely. The gene calls are TRBV5-1 and TRBJ2-7; 11 nucleotides align to TRBD2. The CDR3 is made up of 15 amino acids. Unmatched junction bases numbered 5, after V lost 5 bases and J lost 1 base. Germline-derived CDR1 and CDR2 are SGHRS and YFSETQ. The CDR3 reads CASSTSGSRSYEQYL. CDR3 coding DNA: TGCGCCAGCAGTACTAGCGGGAGTAGATCCTACGAGCAGTACCTC.

The chain combines TRBV6-1 with TRBJ2-5; tentatively, D is TRBD1 or TRBD2 (6 bases each). Germline CDR1 reads MNHNS; CDR2 reads SASEGT. This CDR3 has 15 amino acids. V was pared by 4 bases and J by 5 bases, with 17 bases between. The CDR3 DNA follows: TGTGCCAGCAGTGGGACAGTTCCGGCGGGGGAGACCCAGTACTTC. This sequence encodes CASSGTVPAGETQYF.

The gene calls are TRBV28 and TRBJ1-1; D gene ambiguous. The V end lost 6 bases, the J end lost 0 bases, and 8 bases lay between the germline ends. Germline-derived CDR1 and CDR2 are MDHEN and SYDVKM. The CDR3 has 13 amino acids. CDR3 sequence reads: CASRESMNTEAFF. CDR3 DNA: TGTGCCAGCAGAGAGAGCATGAACACTGAAGCTTTCTTT. Variable domain in full (rest from reference TRBV28 and TRBJ1-1): DVKVTQSSRYLVKRTGEKVFLECVQDMDHENMFWYRQDPGLGLRLIYFSYDVKMKEKGDIPEGYSVSREKKERFSLILESASTNQTSMYLCASRESMNTEAFFGQGTRLTVV.

This clone was seen a handful of times. The chain has TRBV7-2 and TRBJ2-7; TRBD2 agrees at 8 bases. The CDR3 is made up of 15 amino acids. Germline lookup yields CDR1 SGHTA and CDR2 FQGNSA. The trim removed 5 bases at V and 5 bases at J, leaving 11 bases unmatched. The CDR3 loop reads CASSLMSSGENEQYF. CDR3 in DNA: TGTGCCAGCAGCCTTATGAGTAGCGGGGAAAACGAGCAGTACTTC.

The chain uses TRBV28 and TRBJ2-7; perhaps TRBD2 as D (6 bases). Looked up from germline, CDR1 is MDHEN and CDR2 is SYDVKM. V lost 1 base to trimming and J lost 3 bases, with 22 bases between them. The CDR3 contains 18 residues. DNA of the CDR3: TGTGCCAGCAGTTTATCCCGGGACCCTTATATGGACTACTACGAGCAGTACTTC. It translates to CASSLSRDPYMDYYEQYF.

This chain links TRBV12-5 with TRBJ1-1; D is unclear. Deletions cut 7 bases from V and 1 base from J, with 19 bases between. Germline CDR1 is LGHNT and CDR2 is FRNRAP. The CDR3 is 16 residues long. This chain's CDR3 is CASVPHGRTTNTEAFF. DNA for the CDR3: TGTGCTAGTGTCCCCCACGGACGAACCACGAACACTGAAGCTTTCTTT. Full variable domain (outside the CDR3, taken from reference TRBV12-5 and TRBJ1-1): DARVTQTPRHKVTEMGQEVTMRCQPILGHNTVFWYRQTMMQGLELLAYFRNRAPLDDSGMPKDRFSAEMPDATLATLKIQPSEPRDSAVYFCASVPHGRTTNTEAFFGQGTRLTVV.

The chain joins TRBV30 to TRBJ1-2; D possibly corresponds to TRBD1 (6 bases). The CDR3 extends over 12 amino acids. V was clipped by 2 bases and J by 8 bases, with 12 bases between them. From germline, CDR1 is GTSNPN and CDR2 SVGIG (reference sequence). The CDR3 protein is CAWSTPGGGYTF. DNA for the CDR3: TGTGCCTGGAGTACCCCCGGGGGCGGCTACACCTTC.

This chain connects TRBV6-4 to TRBJ2-2; 9 bases are shared with TRBD2. The CDR3 has 15 residues. Per the germline V gene, CDR1 is MRHNA and CDR2 is SNTAGT. J was trimmed by 2 bases and V by 5 bases; bases with no gene match: 3. The CDR3 coding sequence is TGTGCCAGCAGTCCGACTAGCGGAAACACCGGGGAGCTGTTTTTT. This sequence encodes CASSPTSGNTGELFF.

The chain is built from TRBV7-9 and TRBJ2-7; 7 nucleotides align to TRBD1. Germline values: CDR1 SEHNR, CDR2 FQNEAQ (reference sequence). V lost 5 bases, J lost 3 bases, and 13 bases stayed unmatched. This CDR3 region has 16 residues. This CDR3 reads CASSRRDSPIFYEQYF. DNA of the CDR3: TGTGCCAGCAGCCGACGGGACAGTCCGATCTTCTACGAGCAGTACTTC.

The chain links TRBV7-3 to TRBJ2-1; 8 bases align to TRBD2. Germline CDR1 reads SGHTA; CDR2 reads FQGTGA. The CDR3 is 17 residues long. The ends lost 5 bases at V and 6 bases at J; junction bases unmatched: 15. The CDR3: CASSPTAVTSGSNEQFF. The CDR3 nucleotides are TGTGCCAGCAGCCCTACTGCGGTTACTAGCGGAAGCAATGAGCAGTTCTTC. The full variable domain, in which reference TRBV7-3 and TRBJ2-1 provide the parts outside the CDR3, is GAGVSQTPSNKVTEKGKYVELRCDPISGHTALYWYRQSLGQGPEFLIYFQGTGAADDSGLPNDRFFAVRPEGSVSTLKIQRTERGDSAVYLCASSPTAVTSGSNEQFFGPGTRLTVL.

The chain employs TRBV6-5 and TRBJ1-2, with D perhaps matching TRBD1 (5 bases). This CDR3 comprises 15 residues. The germline V gene has CDR1 MNHEY and CDR2 SVGAGI. Trimming cost V 2 bases and J 4 bases, with 14 bases left between them. Here the CDR3 reads CASSYNPGRSYGYTF. The CDR3 coding sequence is TGTGCCAGCAGTTACAATCCGGGACGCAGCTATGGCTACACCTTC.

The chain is built from TRBV6-1 and TRBJ2-7; 11 bases line up with TRBD1. CDR1 is MNHNS and CDR2 is SASEGT in the germline V gene. The CDR3 contains 14 residues. V shed 7 bases and J 4 bases; nucleotides not matched to a gene: 6. CDR3 region: CASTRGTGGYEQYF. The CDR3 DNA reads as TGTGCCAGCACCCGAGGGACAGGGGGTTACGAGCAGTACTTC.

This chain links TRBV25-1 with TRBJ1-1; no definite D call. Germline assignment: CDR1 MGHDK and CDR2 SYGVNS. The CDR3 loop spans 13 amino acids. The ends were cut back, 6 bases at V and 4 bases at J, with 12 bases in the middle. DNA for the CDR3: TGTGCCAGCAGACGTGGGGTGGGCACTGAAGCTTTCTTT. This sequence encodes CASRRGVGTEAFF.

The rearrangement links TRBV11-2 to TRBJ2-3; the match to TRBD1 covers 9 bases. Germline-derived CDR1 and CDR2 are SGHAT and FQNNGV. After removal of 1 base from V and 0 bases from J, the junction contained 5 bases not matched to a gene. The CDR3 has 17 residues. The CDR3 DNA sequence: TGTGCCAGCAGCTTAGGACAGGGGGGTCCAAGCACAGATACGCAGTATTTT. Translated, it gives CASSLGQGGPSTDTQYF.